This T cell receptor beta chain was captured in a study of identical twins. Study observations and caveats: Abundant beta clonotypes from cord blood had fewer insertions, unlike memory repertoires, which showed none.

CDR1 MDHEN and CDR2 SYDVKM come from the germline V gene. The CDR3 extends over 14 amino acids. Trimming pared 3 bases from V and 3 bases from J, leaving 12 bases between. This clonotype was counted a few times. Its antigen is not known. TCRdb independently ran MiXCR on the 5' RACE reads; one entry per CDR3 protein. The table records some 690,000 distinct CDR3 sequences, less than 25% of them present only once. These data also featured in a second study, about T cells expressing NK-cell markers. That paper adds: What restricted sorting to alpha-beta TCR T cells in several experiments was an anti-gamma-delta TCR antibody. The contribution of dominant NKG2C+ clonotypes to CD8+ T cells in roughly 6 donors was roughly 1.0-7.5%.

The receptor's source is a woman aged 18-29 years in good health. The specimen sequenced was PBMCs. This chain joins TRBV28 and TRBJ2-7, with D uncertain. CDR3 nucleotide sequence: TGTGCCAGCAGTTTGGAAGGTACCCGCTACGAGCAGTACTTC. This gives the protein CASSLEGTRYEQYF.